This TCR beta chain was found in a study of radiotherapy plus CTLA-4 blockade in lung cancer (dated by TCRdb to the late 2010s). Study-level background: Objective responses occurred in roughly 19% of enrolled patients, and 30% to 35% achieved disease control. Findings and caveats that apply to the study as a whole: Increased serum interferon-beta after radiation, together with early dynamic changes in blood T cell clones, were reported to be the strongest predictors of response. TCR clones derived from tumors expanded in peripheral blood after treatment with radiotherapy and ipilimumab.

The CDR3, from cysteine to phenylalanine, totals 14 residues. Here the CDR3 DNA is all that survives: 42 bases in frame from base 1. According to the germline V gene, CDR1 reads KGHSH and CDR2 reads LQKENI. Relative to germline, V is missing 5 bases and J is missing 2 bases, with 4 bases of the junction outside any gene match. Notes on this clone: The antigen it recognizes is unknown. Base qualities are missing; no much larger clone stands one base away.

In this study, focal radiation therapy paired with CTLA-4 blockade (ipilimumab) was tested in patients who had chemo-refractory metastatic non-small-cell lung cancer. The library was obtained by the immunoSEQ multiplex PCR assay. Sourced from immuneACCESS, this table was stored by TCRdb with only in-frame sequences that have V and J called. A share of the clones is absent; for the studies checked, an unresolved V gene accounts for under half, and the remainder has no known explanation. Counted in this sample were 30,000 or so clones; roughly 70% of them appeared once. Around 4.5% of the sample is in the top ten clones.

The sample here was peripheral blood, taken from a patient treated with radiotherapy plus ipilimumab. The TCR was taken from a human donor with non-small cell lung cancer whose response to radiotherapy plus ipilimumab could not be evaluated. The chain uses TRBV18 and TRBJ2-7, and 9 junction bases match TRBD1. For the CDR3, the sequence is CASSLQGAAYEQYF. The bases are TGTGCCAGCTCATTACAGGGGGCCGCCTACGAGCAGTACTTC.